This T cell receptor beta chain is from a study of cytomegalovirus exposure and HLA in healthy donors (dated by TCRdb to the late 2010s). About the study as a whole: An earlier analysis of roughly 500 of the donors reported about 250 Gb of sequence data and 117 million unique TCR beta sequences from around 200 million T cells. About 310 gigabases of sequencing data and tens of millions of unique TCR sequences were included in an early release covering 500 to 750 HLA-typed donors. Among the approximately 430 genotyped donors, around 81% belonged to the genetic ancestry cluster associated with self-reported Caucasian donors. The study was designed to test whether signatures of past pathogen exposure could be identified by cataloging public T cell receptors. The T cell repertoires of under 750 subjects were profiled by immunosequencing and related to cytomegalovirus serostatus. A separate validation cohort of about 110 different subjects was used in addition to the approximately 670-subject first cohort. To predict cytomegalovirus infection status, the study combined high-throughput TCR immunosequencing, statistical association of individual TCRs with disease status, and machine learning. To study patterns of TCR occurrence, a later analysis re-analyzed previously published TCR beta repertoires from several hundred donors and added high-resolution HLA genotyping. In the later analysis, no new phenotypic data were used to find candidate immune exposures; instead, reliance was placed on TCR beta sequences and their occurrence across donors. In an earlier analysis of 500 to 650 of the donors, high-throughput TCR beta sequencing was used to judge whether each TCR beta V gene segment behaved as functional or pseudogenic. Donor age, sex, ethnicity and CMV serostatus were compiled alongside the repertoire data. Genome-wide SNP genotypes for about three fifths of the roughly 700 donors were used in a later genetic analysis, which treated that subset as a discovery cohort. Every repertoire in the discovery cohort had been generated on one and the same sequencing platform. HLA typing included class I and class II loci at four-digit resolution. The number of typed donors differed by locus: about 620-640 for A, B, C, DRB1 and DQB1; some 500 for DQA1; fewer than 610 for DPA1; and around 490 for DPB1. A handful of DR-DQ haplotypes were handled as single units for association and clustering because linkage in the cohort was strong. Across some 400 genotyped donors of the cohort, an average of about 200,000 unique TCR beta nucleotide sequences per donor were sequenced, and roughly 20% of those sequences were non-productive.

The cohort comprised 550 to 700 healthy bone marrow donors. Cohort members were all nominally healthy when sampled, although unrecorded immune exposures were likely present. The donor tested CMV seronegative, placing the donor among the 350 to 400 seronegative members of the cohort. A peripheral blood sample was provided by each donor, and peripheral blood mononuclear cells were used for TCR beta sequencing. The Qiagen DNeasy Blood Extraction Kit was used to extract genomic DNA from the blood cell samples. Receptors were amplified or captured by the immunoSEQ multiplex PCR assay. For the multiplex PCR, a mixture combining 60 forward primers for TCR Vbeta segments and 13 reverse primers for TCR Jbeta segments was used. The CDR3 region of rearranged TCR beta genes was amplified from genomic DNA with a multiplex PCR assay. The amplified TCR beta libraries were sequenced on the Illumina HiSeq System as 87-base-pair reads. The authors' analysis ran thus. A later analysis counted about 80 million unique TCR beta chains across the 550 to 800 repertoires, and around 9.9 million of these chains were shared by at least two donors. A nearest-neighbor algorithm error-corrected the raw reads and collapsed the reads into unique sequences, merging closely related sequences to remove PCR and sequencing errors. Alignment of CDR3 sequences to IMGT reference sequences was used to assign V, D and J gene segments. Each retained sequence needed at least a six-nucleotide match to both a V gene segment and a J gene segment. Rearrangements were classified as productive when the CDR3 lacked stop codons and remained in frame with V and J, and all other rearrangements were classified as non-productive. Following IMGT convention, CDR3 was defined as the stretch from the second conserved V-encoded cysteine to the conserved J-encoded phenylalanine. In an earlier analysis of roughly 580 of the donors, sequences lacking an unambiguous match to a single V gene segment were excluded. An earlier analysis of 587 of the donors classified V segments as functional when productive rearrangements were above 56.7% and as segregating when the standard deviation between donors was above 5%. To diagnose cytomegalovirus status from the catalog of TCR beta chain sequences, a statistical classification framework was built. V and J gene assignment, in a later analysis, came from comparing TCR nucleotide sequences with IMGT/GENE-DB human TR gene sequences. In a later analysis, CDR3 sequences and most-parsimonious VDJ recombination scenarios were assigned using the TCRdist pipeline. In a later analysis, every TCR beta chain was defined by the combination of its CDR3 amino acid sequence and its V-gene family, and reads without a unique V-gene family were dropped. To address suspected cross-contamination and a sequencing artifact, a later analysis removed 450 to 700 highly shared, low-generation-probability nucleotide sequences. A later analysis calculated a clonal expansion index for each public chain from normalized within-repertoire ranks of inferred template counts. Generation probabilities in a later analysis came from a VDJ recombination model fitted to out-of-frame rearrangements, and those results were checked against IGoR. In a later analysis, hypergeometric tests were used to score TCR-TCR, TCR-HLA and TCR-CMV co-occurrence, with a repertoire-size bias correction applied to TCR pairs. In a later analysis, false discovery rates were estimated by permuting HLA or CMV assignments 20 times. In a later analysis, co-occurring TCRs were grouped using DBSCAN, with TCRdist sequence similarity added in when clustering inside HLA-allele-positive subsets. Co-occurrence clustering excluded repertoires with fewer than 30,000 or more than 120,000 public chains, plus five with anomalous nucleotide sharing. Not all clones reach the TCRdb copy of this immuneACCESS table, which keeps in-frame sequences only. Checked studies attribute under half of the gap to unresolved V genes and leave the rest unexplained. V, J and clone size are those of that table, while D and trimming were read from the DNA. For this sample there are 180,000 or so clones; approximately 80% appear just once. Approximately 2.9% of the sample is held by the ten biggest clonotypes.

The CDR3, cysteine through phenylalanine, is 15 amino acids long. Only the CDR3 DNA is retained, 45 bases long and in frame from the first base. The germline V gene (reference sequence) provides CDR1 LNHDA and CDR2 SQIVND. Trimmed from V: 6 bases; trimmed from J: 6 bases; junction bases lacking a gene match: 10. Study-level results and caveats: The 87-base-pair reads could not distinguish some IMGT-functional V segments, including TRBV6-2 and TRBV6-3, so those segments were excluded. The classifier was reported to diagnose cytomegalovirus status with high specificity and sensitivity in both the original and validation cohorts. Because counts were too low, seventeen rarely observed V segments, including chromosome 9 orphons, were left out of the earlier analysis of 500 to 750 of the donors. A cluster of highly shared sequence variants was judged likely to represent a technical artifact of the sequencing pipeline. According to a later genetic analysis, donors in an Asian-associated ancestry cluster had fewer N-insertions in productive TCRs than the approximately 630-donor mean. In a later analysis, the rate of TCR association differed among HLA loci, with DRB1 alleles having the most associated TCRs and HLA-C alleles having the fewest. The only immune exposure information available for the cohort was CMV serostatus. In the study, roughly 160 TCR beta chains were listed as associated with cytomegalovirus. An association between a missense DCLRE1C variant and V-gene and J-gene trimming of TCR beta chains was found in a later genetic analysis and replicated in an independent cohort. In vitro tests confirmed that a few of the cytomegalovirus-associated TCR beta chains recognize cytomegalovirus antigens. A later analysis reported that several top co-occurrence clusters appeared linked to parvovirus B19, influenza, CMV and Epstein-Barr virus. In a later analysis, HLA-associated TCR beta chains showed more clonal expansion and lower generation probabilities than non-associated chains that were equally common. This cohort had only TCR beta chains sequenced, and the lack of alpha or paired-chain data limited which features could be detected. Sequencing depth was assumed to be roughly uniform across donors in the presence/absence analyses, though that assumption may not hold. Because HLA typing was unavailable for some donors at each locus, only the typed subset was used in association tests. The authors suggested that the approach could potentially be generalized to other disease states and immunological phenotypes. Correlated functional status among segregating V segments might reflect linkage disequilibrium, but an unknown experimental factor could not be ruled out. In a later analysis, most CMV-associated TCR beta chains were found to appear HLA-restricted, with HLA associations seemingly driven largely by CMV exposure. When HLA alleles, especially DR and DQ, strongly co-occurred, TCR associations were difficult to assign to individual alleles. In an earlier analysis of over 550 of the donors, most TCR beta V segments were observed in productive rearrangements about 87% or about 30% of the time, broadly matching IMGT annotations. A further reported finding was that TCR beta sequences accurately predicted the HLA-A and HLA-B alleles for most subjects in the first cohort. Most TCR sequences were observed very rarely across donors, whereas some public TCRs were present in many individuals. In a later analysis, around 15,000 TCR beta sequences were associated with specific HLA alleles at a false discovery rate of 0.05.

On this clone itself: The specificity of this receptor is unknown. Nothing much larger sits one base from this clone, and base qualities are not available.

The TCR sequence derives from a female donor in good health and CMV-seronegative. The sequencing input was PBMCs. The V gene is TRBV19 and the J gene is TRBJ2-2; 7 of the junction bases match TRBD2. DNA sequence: TGTGCCAGTAGAGGCGGGGGAGGAATAGCCGGGGAGCTGTTTTTT. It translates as CASRGGGGIAGELFF.